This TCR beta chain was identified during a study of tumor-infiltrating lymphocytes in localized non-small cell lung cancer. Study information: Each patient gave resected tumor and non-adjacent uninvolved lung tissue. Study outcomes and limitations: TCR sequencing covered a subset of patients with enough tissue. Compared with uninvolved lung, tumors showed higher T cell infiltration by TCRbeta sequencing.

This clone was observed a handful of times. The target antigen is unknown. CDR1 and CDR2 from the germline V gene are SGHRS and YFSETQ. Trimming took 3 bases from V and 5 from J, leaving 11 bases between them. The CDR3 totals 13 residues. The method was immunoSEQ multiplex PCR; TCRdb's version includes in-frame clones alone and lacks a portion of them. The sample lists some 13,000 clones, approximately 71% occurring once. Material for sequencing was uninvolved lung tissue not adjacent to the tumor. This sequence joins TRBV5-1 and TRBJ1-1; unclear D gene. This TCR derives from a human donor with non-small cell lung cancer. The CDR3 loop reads CASSSTLGTEAFF. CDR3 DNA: TGCGCCAGCAGCTCGACGCTCGGTACTGAAGCTTTCTTT.